The source of this T cell receptor beta chain is a study of Ad26.COV2.S vaccination and SARS-CoV-2 variants. Notes on the study in general: Placebo recipients and vaccine recipients were similar in non-spike TCR breadth.

Of note for this clone: Its cognate antigen is unknown.

Germline CDR1 is SGHAT and CDR2 is FQNNGV. The V end was cut by 3 bases, the J end by 0 bases, with 6 bases between. The CDR3 totals 15 residues. Sequencing used immunoSEQ multiplex PCR; TCRdb keeps in-frame clones, though not all of them. The sample has some 180,000 clones, about 83% seen once. The TCR was taken from a human donor who had recovered from COVID-19. The chain joins TRBV11-2 to TRBJ2-6; D is undetermined. The sequenced sample was peripheral blood, obtained after recovery from COVID-19. Written as DNA, the CDR3 is TGTGCCAGCAGCTTTCAAGTCTCTGGGGCCAACGTCCTGACTTTC. This encodes CASSFQVSGANVLTF.